The 28 T cell receptor beta chains presented below share a single source sample, sequenced in a study of graft-versus-host responses after intestinal transplantation. For these receptors, no antigen is known. Produced via immunoSEQ multiplex PCR; TCRdb's table is partial and in-frame only. This table has roughly 30,000 clones, around 83% appearing once. The source material was unstimulated CD8+ T cells sorted from spleen or lymph node cells, sampled before intestinal transplant. The source of these receptors is a human donor who received an intestinal transplant.

CDR3 bases: TGTGCCAGCAGCCAAACCAGGGTACCCTACGAGCAGTACTTC. Translated: CASSQTRVPYEQYF. The rearrangement uses TRBV4-2 and TRBJ2-7; possibly TRBD1 for D (5 bases). This CDR3 has 14 amino acids. V was clipped by 2 bases and J by 2 bases, with 10 bases between them. Looked up from germline, CDR1 is LGHNA and CDR2 is YNFKEQ.

In its sample, this clone ranks as medium-sized. The gene calls are TRBV2 and TRBJ2-7; TRBD2 agrees at 13 bases. CDR3 size: 16 residues. In germline, CDR1 is SNHLY, CDR2 FYNNEI. Trimming removed 6 bases from V and 0 bases from J; junction bases left unmatched: 5. The CDR3 here is CASSSGTSGVSYEQYF. As DNA, the CDR3 is TGTGCCAGCAGCTCCGGGACTAGCGGGGTCTCCTACGAGCAGTACTTC. Looking up the rest from reference TRBV2 and TRBJ2-7 gives the full variable domain: EPEVTQTPSHQVTQMGQEVILRCVPISNHLYFYWYRQILGQKVEFLVSFYNNEISEKSEIFDDQFSVERPDGSNFTLKIRSTKLEDSAMYFCASSSGTSGVSYEQYFGPGTRLTVT.

In this sample, this clone turned up once. The chain employs TRBV27 and TRBJ2-1; the D is unclear. V shed 5 bases and J shed 5 bases, with 10 bases lying between them. This CDR3 has 13 amino acids. From germline, CDR1 is MNHEY and CDR2 SMNVEV (reference sequence). CDR3 bases: TGTGCCAGCAGTACCCGGGTAAACAATGAGCAGTTCTTC. It is translated as CASSTRVNNEQFF.

V gene TRBV15 combines with J gene TRBJ1-5; D may be TRBD1 (6 bases). Germline V lookup: CDR1 LNHNV, CDR2 YYDKDF (reference sequence). The CDR3 has 14 amino acids. The V gene lost 1 base and the J gene lost 4 bases, with 8 bases spanning the gap. The DNA of the CDR3 is TGTGCCACCAGCAGAGTCACAGGGAATCAGCCCCAGCATTTT. This codes for CATSRVTGNQPQHF. The complete variable domain, with remaining parts taken from reference TRBV15 and TRBJ1-5, reads DAMVIQNPRYQVTQFGKPVTLSCSQTLNHNVMYWYQQKSSQAPKLLFHYYDKDFNNEADTPDNFQSRRPNTSFCFLDIRSPGLGDTAMYLCATSRVTGNQPQHFGDGTRLSIL.

V is TRBV19 and J is TRBJ1-3; 7 nucleotides align to TRBD1. Germline trimming cut 3 bases from V and 0 bases from J; bases unmatched to any gene: 5. This CDR3 spans 16 amino acids. The germline V gene encodes CDR1 LNHDA and CDR2 SQIVND (reference sequence). The CDR3 loop reads CASSIQGDFSGNTIYF. CDR3 in DNA: TGTGCCAGTAGTATTCAGGGGGATTTCTCTGGAAACACCATATATTTT.

This chain links TRBV4-1 with TRBJ2-7, with 9 bases matching TRBD1. The CDR3 runs 15 residues. After removal of 1 base from V and 5 bases from J, the junction contained 6 bases not matched to a gene. The germline V gene has CDR1 MGHRA and CDR2 YSYEKL. CDR3 protein: CASSQVTGGLDEQYF. Here the CDR3 DNA reads TGCGCCAGCAGCCAAGTAACAGGGGGCTTGGACGAGCAGTACTTC.

The chain carries TRBV5-4 and TRBJ2-5; D uncertain. The J call could be wrong; TRBJ2-7 is a better fit for the DNA end. The germline CDR1 and CDR2 sequences are SGHNT and YYREEE (reference sequence). The CDR3 has 12 amino acids. The CDR3: CASSFGPSEQYF. The CDR3 DNA sequence: TGTGCCAGCAGCTTTGGTCCAAGCGAGCAGTACTTC.

The V and J genes are TRBV6-1 and TRBJ2-7; D not certain. CDR3 length: 12 residues. In germline, CDR1 is MNHNS, CDR2 SASEGT. The germline V and J ends were trimmed by 6 bases and 2 bases, with 8 bases remaining between them. DNA for the CDR3: TGTGCCAGCAGGGCCACAACCTACGAGCAGTACTTC. As protein: CASRATTYEQYF.

V usage is TRBV5-1 and J usage is TRBJ1-1, with a tentative D call TRBD1 (6 bases). Per the germline V gene, CDR1 is SGHRS and CDR2 is YFSETQ. CDR3 length: 11 amino acids. V was shortened by 3 bases and J by 8 bases, with 8 bases between the two germline ends. The CDR3 is CASSYGTEAFF. The CDR3 DNA sequence: TGCGCCAGCAGCTATGGGACAGAAGCTTTCTTT.

V usage is TRBV7-9 and J usage is TRBJ2-7, with TRBD1 matching 7 bases. The CDR3 extends over 13 amino acids. Germline lookup yields CDR1 SEHNR and CDR2 FQNEAQ (reference sequence). V shed 5 bases and J 3 bases; nucleotides not matched to a gene: 4. The CDR3 DNA sequence: TGTGCCAGCAGCCCTGGGACAGTCTACGAGCAGTACTTC. This translates into CASSPGTVYEQYF.

The chain joins TRBV7-9 to TRBJ1-4; 7 nucleotides align to TRBD1. CDR3 length equals 15 residues. Germline loops: CDR1 SEHNR, CDR2 FQNEAQ (reference sequence). The J segment lost 8 bases and the V segment lost 5 bases, leaving 11 bases of the junction unmatched. In DNA, the CDR3 is TGTGCCAGCAGCGACCACAGGGGAGGTCAGGAAAAACTGTTTTTT. This sequence encodes CASSDHRGGQEKLFF.

This chain uses TRBV7-9 with TRBJ2-1, with 12 bases aligning to TRBD1. Germline-derived CDR1 and CDR2 are SEHNR and FQNEAQ (reference sequence). V shed 5 bases and J 10 bases; nucleotides not matched to a gene: 9. CDR3 length equals 15 residues. The DNA of the CDR3 is TGTGCCAGCAGCCCAAAGGGACAGGGGGCGAGGGAGCAGTTCTTC. It codes for CASSPKGQGAREQFF.

The gene calls are TRBV27 and TRBJ2-7; maybe TRBD2 (5 bases). The CDR3 runs to 14 residues. Germline values: CDR1 MNHEY, CDR2 SMNVEV (reference sequence). V was trimmed by 3 bases and J by 3 bases, leaving 12 bases between them. The CDR3 loop is CASSLVGVHYEQYF. CDR3 nucleotides: TGTGCCAGCAGTTTGGTGGGAGTACACTACGAGCAGTACTTC.

This sequence joins TRBV5-6 and TRBJ2-7; 7 nucleotides align to TRBD2. The ends lost 0 bases at V and 0 bases at J; junction bases unmatched: 6. Germline lookup yields CDR1 SGHDT and CDR2 YYEEEE. The CDR3 contains 16 residues. The CDR3 sequence is CASSLAGGWASYEQYF. The CDR3 DNA reads as TGTGCCAGCAGCTTGGCCGGGGGGTGGGCCTCCTACGAGCAGTACTTC.

This chain links TRBV5-8 with TRBJ2-7; no firm D call. The germline V gene has CDR1 SGHTS and CDR2 YDEGEE. Trimming left V 6 bases short and J 5 bases short, with 6 bases between. The CDR3 covers 10 residues. The CDR3 nucleotides read TGTGCCAGCAACAGAGACGAGCAGTACTTC. Translated, it gives CASNRDEQYF. Complete variable domain (other parts from reference TRBV5-8 and TRBJ2-7): EAGVTQSPTHLIKTRGQQATLRCSPISGHTSVYWYQQALGLGLQFLLWYDEGEERNRGNFPPRFSGRQFPNYSSELNVNALELEDSALYLCASNRDEQYFGPGTRLTVT.

The CDR3 region is CASSLPLERGTEAFF. The CDR3 nucleotides are TGTGCCAGCAGTTTACCCTTAGAAAGGGGCACTGAAGCTTTCTTT. The chain employs TRBV28 and TRBJ1-1, with D tentatively TRBD1 (5 bases). Trimming removed 2 bases at V and 4 bases at J, with 14 bases between. Germline lookup yields CDR1 MDHEN and CDR2 SYDVKM. The CDR3 sequence is 15 residues long.

The chain carries TRBV7-9 and TRBJ1-4, with 11 bases fitting TRBD1. V lost 4 bases, J lost 7 bases, and 5 bases stayed unmatched. Germline CDR1 and CDR2: SEHNR and FQNEAQ (reference sequence). The CDR3 is 15 amino acids. The CDR3 bases are TGTGCCAGCAGCTCCGGACAGGGGGCTGGTGAAAAACTGTTTTTT. The encoded protein is CASSSGQGAGEKLFF.

This chain uses TRBV19 with TRBJ2-5, with TRBD2 identical over 8 bases. Germline V gives CDR1 LNHDA, CDR2 SQIVND (reference sequence). Trimming took 7 bases from V and 9 from J; bases not matched to a gene: 10. The CDR3 is 13 residues long. The CDR3 here is CASMGSGAPSQYF. For the CDR3, the DNA is TGTGCCAGTATGGGTAGCGGGGCCCCGTCCCAGTACTTC.

This rearrangement joins TRBV5-4 to TRBJ2-5; 12 bases are shared with TRBD2. V shed 1 base and J 3 bases; nucleotides not matched to a gene: 4. This CDR3 is 16 amino acids long. Germline CDR1 reads SGHNT; CDR2 reads YYREEE (reference sequence). CDR3 protein: CASSLILAGGKETQYF. CDR3 DNA: TGTGCCAGCAGCTTGATACTAGCGGGAGGAAAAGAGACCCAGTACTTC.

The chain recombines TRBV5-1 with TRBJ2-7; TRBD1 might be the D (5 bases). The CDR3 loop spans 12 amino acids. V lost 4 bases, J lost 6 bases, and 11 bases lay in between. Per the germline V gene, CDR1 is SGHRS and CDR2 is YFSETQ. The CDR3 protein is CASSGRVSEQYF. CDR3 nucleotide sequence: TGCGCCAGCAGCGGCAGGGTTTCCGAGCAGTACTTC.

The CDR3 spells CASSPLGNTGELFF. CDR3 DNA sequence: TGTGCCAGCAGCCCCCTCGGGAACACCGGGGAGCTGTTTTTT. The rearrangement links TRBV7-3 to TRBJ2-2, with no clear D. Germline V CDR1 and CDR2: SGHTA, FQGTGA. The ends were cut back, 5 bases at V and 1 base at J, with 8 bases in the middle. The CDR3 extends over 14 amino acids. Looking up the rest from reference TRBV7-3 and TRBJ2-2 gives the full variable domain: GAGVSQTPSNKVTEKGKYVELRCDPISGHTALYWYRQSLGQGPEFLIYFQGTGAADDSGLPNDRFFAVRPEGSVSTLKIQRTERGDSAVYLCASSPLGNTGELFFGEGSRLTVL.

This clone was observed a single time. Here the CDR3 DNA reads TGTGCCAGCAGCTTAGAAGATAGCGGGAGTAGGGATGAGCAGTTCTTC. This sequence encodes CASSLEDSGSRDEQFF. J is TRBJ2-1 and V is TRBV7-9, with TRBD2 identical over 9 bases. The CDR3 loop spans 16 amino acids. V lost 1 base to trimming and J lost 8 bases; unmatched junction nucleotides: 9. Looked up from germline, CDR1 is SEHNR and CDR2 is FQNEAQ (reference sequence).

This clone has only a few counts. Mismatch with germline at one junction end may stem from a read error. DNA for the CDR3: TGTGCCAGCTCACCACGGTCCGGTCGCGAACACCGGGGAGCTGTTTTT. As protein: CASSPRSGREHRGAVF. The gene calls are TRBV18 and TRBJ2-2; D may be TRBD2 (5 bases). The CDR3 length is 16 residues. Germline V gene sequence: CDR1 KGHSH, CDR2 LQKENI. Complete variable domain (other parts from reference TRBV18 and TRBJ2-2): NAGVMQNPRHLVRRRGQEARLRCSPMKGHSHVYWYRQLPEEGLKFMVYLQKENIIDESGMPKERFSAEFPKEGPSILRIQQVVRGDSAAYFCASSPRSGREHRGAVFGEGSRLTVL.

The V gene is TRBV9, the J gene TRBJ1-6; D may be TRBD1 (6 bases). CDR3 length: 15 residues. Germline assignment: CDR1 SGDLS and CDR2 YYNGEE. V lost 0 bases and J lost 3, with 7 bases in between. CDR3 in DNA: TGTGCCAGCAGCGTAGGAGGGGGCTATAATTCACCCCTCCACTTT. Translated, it gives CASSVGGGYNSPLHF. Filled out from reference TRBV9 and TRBJ1-6, the complete variable domain reads DSGVTQTPKHLITATGQRVTLRCSPRSGDLSVYWYQQSLDQGLQFLIQYYNGEERAKGNILERFSAQQFPDLHSELNLSSLELGDSALYFCASSVGGGYNSPLHFGNGTRLTVT.

J is TRBJ2-2 and V is TRBV19; 7 bases match TRBD2. Germline V CDR1 and CDR2: LNHDA, SQIVND (reference sequence). V was pared by 9 bases and J by 6 bases, with 13 bases of the junction left unmatched. This CDR3 has 15 amino acids. CDR3 sequence reads: CASLVGGSIAGELFF. The CDR3 region has the DNA TGTGCCAGCCTCGTGGGCGGGAGCATCGCCGGGGAGCTGTTTTTT.

The chain joins TRBV11-2 to TRBJ2-7, with 10 bases fitting TRBD2. Germline loops: CDR1 SGHAT, CDR2 FQNNGV. The CDR3 length is 17 residues. Trimming at V came to 5 bases and at J to 2 bases, leaving 12 bases not matched to a gene. Here the CDR3 reads CASSPEHRGLAAYEQYF. The CDR3 nucleotides read TGTGCCAGCAGCCCGGAGCACCGCGGACTAGCGGCCTACGAGCAGTACTTC.

This clone showed up just a few times. The chain joins TRBV5-6 to TRBJ1-6; D call uncertain. Germline V gene lookup returns CDR1 SGHDT and CDR2 YYEEEE. The V end was cut by 2 bases, the J end by 7 bases, with 10 bases between. The CDR3 has 14 amino acids. The CDR3 protein is CASSFKDSNSPLHF. CDR3 sequence (DNA): TGTGCCAGCAGCTTCAAGGATAGCAATTCACCCCTCCACTTT.

The chain combines TRBV9 with TRBJ2-3; TRBD2 agrees at 11 bases. Germline values: CDR1 SGDLS, CDR2 YYNGEE. CDR3 length equals 16 residues. V shed 4 bases and J 4 bases; nucleotides not matched to a gene: 8. Written as DNA, the CDR3 is TGTGCCAGCAGCCTACCACTAGCGGGAGACTCAGATACGCAGTATTTT. Its translation is CASSLPLAGDSDTQYF. Complete variable domain (other parts from reference TRBV9 and TRBJ2-3): DSGVTQTPKHLITATGQRVTLRCSPRSGDLSVYWYQQSLDQGLQFLIQYYNGEERAKGNILERFSAQQFPDLHSELNLSSLELGDSALYFCASSLPLAGDSDTQYFGPGTRLTVL.